This T cell receptor (beta chain) came from a study of cytomegalovirus exposure and HLA in healthy donors. PCR used 60 Vbeta primers and 13 Jbeta primers. Using immunoSEQ multiplex PCR, the repertoire was profiled, and TCRdb retains in-frame clones only, with some absent. This sample has tens of thousands of clones; 75% to 80% occur once, and the top ten carry about 6%. V was pared by 6 bases and J by 6 bases, with 7 bases of the junction left unmatched. Germline assignment: CDR1 MNHEY and CDR2 SVGAGI. This CDR3 is 13 amino acids long. This chain links TRBV6-5 with TRBJ2-5, with 7 nucleotides matching TRBD1. Material: PBMCs. The source is a female donor in good health and CMV-seronegative. The CDR3 nucleotides are TGTGCCAGCAGCCTAGACAGGGAAAAGACCCAGTACTTC. This sequence encodes CASSLDREKTQYF.